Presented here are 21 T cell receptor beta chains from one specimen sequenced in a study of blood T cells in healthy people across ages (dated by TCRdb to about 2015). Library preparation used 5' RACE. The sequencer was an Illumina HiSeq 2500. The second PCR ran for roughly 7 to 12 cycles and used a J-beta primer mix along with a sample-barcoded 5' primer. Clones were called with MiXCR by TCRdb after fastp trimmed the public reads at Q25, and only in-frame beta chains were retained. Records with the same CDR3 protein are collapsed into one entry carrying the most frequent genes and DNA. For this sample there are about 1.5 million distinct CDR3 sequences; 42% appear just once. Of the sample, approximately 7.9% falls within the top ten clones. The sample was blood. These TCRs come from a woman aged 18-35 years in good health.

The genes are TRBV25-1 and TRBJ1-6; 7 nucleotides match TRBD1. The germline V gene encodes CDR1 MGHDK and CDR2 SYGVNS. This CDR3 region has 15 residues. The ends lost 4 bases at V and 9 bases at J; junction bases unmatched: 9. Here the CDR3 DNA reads TGTGCCAGCAGTGCGTATGACAGGGTTTCTTCACCCCTCCACTTT. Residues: CASSAYDRVSSPLHF.

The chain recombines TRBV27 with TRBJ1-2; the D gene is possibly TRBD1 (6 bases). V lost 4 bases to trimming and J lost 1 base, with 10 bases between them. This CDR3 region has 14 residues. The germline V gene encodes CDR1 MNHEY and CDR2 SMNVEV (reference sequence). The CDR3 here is CASSSTGNNYGYTF. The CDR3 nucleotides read TGTGCCAGCAGTTCCACAGGGAATAACTATGGCTACACCTTC.

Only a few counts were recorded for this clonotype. In DNA form, the CDR3 reads TGTGCCAGCAGTTGGAGGGCGGGTGTACAGGAGACCCAGTACTTC. Translating it yields CASSWRAGVQETQYF. This chain joins TRBV6-2 or TRBV6-3 and TRBJ2-5; the D gene is possibly TRBD2 (6 bases). The CDR3 covers 15 residues. Trimming took 4 bases from V and 5 from J, leaving 17 bases between them. Germline CDR1 and CDR2: MNHEY and SVGEGT.

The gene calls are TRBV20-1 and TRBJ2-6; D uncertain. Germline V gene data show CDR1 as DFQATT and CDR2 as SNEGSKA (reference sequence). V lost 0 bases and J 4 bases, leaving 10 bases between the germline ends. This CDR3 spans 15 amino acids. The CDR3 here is CSARDMTSGANVLTF. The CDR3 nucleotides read TGCAGTGCTAGAGATATGACTTCGGGGGCCAACGTCCTGACTTTC.

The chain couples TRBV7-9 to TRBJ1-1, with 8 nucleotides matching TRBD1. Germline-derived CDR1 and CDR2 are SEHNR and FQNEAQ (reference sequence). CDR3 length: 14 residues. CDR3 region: CAGSPGQVNTEAFF. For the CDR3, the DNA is TGTGCAGGCAGCCCGGGACAGGTGAACACTGAAGCTTTCTTT.

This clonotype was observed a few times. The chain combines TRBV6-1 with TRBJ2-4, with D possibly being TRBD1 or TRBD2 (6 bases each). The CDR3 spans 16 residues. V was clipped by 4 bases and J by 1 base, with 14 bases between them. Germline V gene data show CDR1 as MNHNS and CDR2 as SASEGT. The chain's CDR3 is CASSATRGGAKNIQYF. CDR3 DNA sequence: TGTGCCAGCAGTGCCACCCGAGGGGGGGCCAAAAACATTCAGTACTTC.

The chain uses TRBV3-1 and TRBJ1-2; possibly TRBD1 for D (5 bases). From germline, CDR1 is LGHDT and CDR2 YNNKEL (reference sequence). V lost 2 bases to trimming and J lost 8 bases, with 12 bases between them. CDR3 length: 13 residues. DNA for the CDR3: TGTGCCAGCAGCCAAAGGGGTACTGGAGGCTACACCTTC. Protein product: CASSQRGTGGYTF.

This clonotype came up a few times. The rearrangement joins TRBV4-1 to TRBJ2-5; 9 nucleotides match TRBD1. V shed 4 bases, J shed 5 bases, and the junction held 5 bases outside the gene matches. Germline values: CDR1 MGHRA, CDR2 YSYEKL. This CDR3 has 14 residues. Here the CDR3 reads CASSRDRVGETQYF. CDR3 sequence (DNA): TGCGCCAGCAGCCGGGACAGGGTAGGGGAGACCCAGTACTTC.

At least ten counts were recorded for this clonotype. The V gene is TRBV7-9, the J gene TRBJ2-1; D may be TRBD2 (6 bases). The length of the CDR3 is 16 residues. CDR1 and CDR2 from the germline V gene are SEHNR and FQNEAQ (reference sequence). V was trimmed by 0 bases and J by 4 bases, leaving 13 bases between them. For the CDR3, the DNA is TGTGCCAGCAGCTTAGCCGGGGGATCTGCTTACAATGAGCAGTTCTTC. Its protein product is CASSLAGGSAYNEQFF.

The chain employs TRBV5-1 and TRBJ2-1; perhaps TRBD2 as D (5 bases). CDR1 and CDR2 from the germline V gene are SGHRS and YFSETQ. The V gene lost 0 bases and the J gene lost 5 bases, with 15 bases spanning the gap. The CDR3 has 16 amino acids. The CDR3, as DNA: TGCGCCAGCAGCTTGGTCACTAGAACGGGTAACAATGAGCAGTTCTTC. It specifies CASSLVTRTGNNEQFF.

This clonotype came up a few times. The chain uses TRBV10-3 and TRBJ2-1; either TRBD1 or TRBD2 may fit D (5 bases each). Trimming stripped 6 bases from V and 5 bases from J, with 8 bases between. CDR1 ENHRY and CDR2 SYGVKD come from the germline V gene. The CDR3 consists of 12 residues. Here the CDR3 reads CAIRGVDNEQFF. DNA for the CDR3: TGTGCCATCAGGGGGGTAGACAATGAGCAGTTCTTC.

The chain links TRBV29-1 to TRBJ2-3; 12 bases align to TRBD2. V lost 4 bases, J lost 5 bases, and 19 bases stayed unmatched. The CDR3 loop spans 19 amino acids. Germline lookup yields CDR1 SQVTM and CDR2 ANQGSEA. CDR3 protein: CSVALRRASGGVGVDTQYF. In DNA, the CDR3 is TGCAGCGTTGCCCTCCGTAGGGCTAGCGGGGGGGTCGGTGTAGATACGCAGTATTTT.

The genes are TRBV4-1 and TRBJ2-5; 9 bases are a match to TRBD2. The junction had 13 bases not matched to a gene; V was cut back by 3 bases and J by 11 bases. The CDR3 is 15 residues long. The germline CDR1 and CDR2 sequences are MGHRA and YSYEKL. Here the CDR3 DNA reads TGCGCCAGCAGCCACCCAAGCGGGGGGTACAATGAGCAGTACTTC. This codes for CASSHPSGGYNEQYF.

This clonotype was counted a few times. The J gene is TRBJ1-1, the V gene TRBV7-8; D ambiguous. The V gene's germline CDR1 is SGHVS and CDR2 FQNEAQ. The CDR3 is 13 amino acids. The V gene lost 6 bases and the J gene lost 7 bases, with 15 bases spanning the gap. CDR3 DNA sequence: TGTGCCAGCAGTTCCGGCATGGGCAGTGAAGCTTTCTTT. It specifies CASSSGMGSEAFF. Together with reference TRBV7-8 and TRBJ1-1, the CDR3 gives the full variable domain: GAGVSQSPRYKVAKRGQDVALRCDPISGHVSLFWYQQALGQGPEFLTYFQNEAQLDKSGLPSDRFFAERPEGSVSTLKIQRTQQEDSAVYLCASSSGMGSEAFFGQGTRLTVV.

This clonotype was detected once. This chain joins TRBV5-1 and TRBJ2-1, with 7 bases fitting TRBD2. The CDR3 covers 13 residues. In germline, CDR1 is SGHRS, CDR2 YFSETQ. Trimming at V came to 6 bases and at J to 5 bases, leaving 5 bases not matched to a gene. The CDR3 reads CASKRGPDNEQFF. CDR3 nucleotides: TGCGCCAGCAAGCGGGGACCCGACAATGAGCAGTTCTTC.

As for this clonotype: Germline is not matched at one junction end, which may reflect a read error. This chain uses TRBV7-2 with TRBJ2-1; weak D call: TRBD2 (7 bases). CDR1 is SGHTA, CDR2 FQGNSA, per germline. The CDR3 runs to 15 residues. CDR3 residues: CASSLDGGGGNEKFF. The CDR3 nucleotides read TGTGCCAGCAGCTTAGATGGCGGGGGCGGGAATGAGAAGTTCTTC. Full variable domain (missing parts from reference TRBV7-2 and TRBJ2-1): GAGVSQSPSNKVTEKGKDVELRCDPISGHTALYWYRQSLGQGLEFLIYFQGNSAPDKSGLPSDRFSAERTGGSVSTLTIQRTQQEDSAVYLCASSLDGGGGNEKFFGPGTRLTVL.

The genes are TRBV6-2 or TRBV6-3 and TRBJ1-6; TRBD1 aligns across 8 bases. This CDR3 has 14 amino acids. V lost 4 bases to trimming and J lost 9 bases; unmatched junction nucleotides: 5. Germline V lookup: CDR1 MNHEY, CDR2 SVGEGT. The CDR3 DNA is TGTGCCAGCAGTTTAGCCAGGGGGCTTTCACCCCTCCACTTT. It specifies CASSLARGLSPLHF.

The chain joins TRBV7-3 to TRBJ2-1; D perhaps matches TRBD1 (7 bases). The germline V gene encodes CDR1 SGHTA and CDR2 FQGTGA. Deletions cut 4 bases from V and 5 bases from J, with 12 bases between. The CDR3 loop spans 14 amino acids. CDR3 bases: TGTGCCAGCAGCTCAGGGGGGTCCGACAATGAGCAGTTCTTC. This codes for CASSSGGSDNEQFF.

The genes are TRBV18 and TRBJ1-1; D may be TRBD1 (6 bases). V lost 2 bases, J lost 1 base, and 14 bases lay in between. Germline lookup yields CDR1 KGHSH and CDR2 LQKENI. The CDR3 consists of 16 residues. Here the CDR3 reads CASSPNGAGANTEAFF. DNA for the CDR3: TGTGCCAGCTCACCAAATGGTGCAGGGGCGAACACTGAAGCTTTCTTT.

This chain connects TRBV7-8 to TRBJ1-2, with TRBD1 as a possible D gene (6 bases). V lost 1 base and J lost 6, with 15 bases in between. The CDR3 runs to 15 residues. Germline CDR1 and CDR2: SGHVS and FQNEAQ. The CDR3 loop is CASSLVTGPDHGYTF. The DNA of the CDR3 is TGTGCCAGCAGCTTAGTAACAGGGCCTGACCATGGCTACACCTTC.

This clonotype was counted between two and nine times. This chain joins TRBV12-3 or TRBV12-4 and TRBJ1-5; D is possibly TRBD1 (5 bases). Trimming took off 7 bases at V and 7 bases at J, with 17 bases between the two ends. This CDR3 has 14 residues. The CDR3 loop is CASTSGGGTQPQHF. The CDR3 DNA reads TGTGCCAGCACATCAGGTGGGGGGACCCAGCCCCAGCATTTT.